A selection of T cell receptor beta chains follows, all from one sample in a study of CDR3 diversity in severe acne. A single record per CDR3 protein comes from TCRdb applying MiXCR to the PCR reads. The table shows about 90,000 distinct CDR3 sequences, with approximately 49% occurring only once. The specimen was blood. The receptor source for this set is a male donor with severe acne vulgaris. Both conserved end residues are trimmed from each CDR3. A D gene is named only where the DNA matches it firmly.

d_gene | j_gene | v_gene | CDR3aa
. | TRBJ1-6 | TRBV5-8 | ASSRGDNNSPLH
TRBD2 | TRBJ2-5 | TRBV11-1 | ASTWDYLLFGTQY
TRBD2 | TRBJ2-7 | TRBV20-1 | SAHPSGSEEQY
. | TRBJ1-2 | TRBV7-9 | ASSLFEFQGMLHGYT
. | TRBJ1-2 | TRBV4-1 | ASSQEPQEEDGYT
. | TRBJ2-7 | TRBV20-1 | SAHGSISYEQY
. | TRBJ2-3 | TRBV2 | ASRPSPDTQY
. | TRBJ2-3 | TRBV12-3/TRBV12-4 | ASSLGAGYTDTQY
TRBD2 | TRBJ2-3 | TRBV7-9 | ASSHSGRPKAYEQY
. | TRBJ2-5 | TRBV15 | ATSRGSAETQY
. | TRBJ1-2 | TRBV24-1 | ATSPGGVGYT
. | TRBJ2-5 | TRBV19 | ASATGAQETRY
. | TRBJ2-3 | TRBV7-9 | ASEVDTQY
. | TRBJ1-1 | TRBV7-9 | ASSLKLTAMNTEAF
. | TRBJ2-5 | TRBV5-4 | ASRAKTDNQETQY
. | TRBJ1-1 | TRBV3-1 | AGSLMDQNTEAF
. | TRBJ1-4 | TRBV10-3 | AISESGQNEKLF
. | TRBJ2-7 | TRBV6-6 | ASRQRASYEQY
. | TRBJ1-3 | TRBV7-2 | ASSDRGNTIY
. | TRBJ2-2 | TRBV2 | ASIHNTGELF
TRBD2 | TRBJ2-1 | TRBV12-3/TRBV12-4 | ASSQRTSGYNEQF
. | TRBJ2-7 | TRBV11-2 | ASSIPSYEQY
. | TRBJ1-1 | TRBV20-1 | SAITIPEEVNTEAF